The T cell receptor beta chain under discussion was sequenced for a study of read filtering for tumor transcriptome and immune sequencing. Study details: Transcriptome libraries were built from DNase-treated RNA.

This library used around 400 ng RNA and molecular barcoded adaptors spanning alpha/delta and beta/gamma chains. TCRdb analysed the reads with MiXCR anew, one entry per CDR3 protein. Here the sample spans about 25,000 distinct CDR3 sequences, approximately 23% being singletons. Germline values: CDR1 SGHAT, CDR2 FQNNGV. CDR3 length equals 14 residues. V dropped 5 bases and J dropped 6; count of bases not matched to a gene: 7. In its sample, this clonotype was seen many times. J is TRBJ2-1 and V is TRBV11-2; 7 bases line up with TRBD2. Sequencing was done on a sample of a population of CD138-negative cells sorted from bone marrow. This TCR was sampled from a donor at least 40 years old with multiple myeloma. The CDR3 coding sequence is TGTGCCAGCAGCCCCCGGACTAGTGGCAATGAGCAGTTCTTC. Translating it yields CASSPRTSGNEQFF.